This T cell receptor (beta chain) was sequenced in a study of cytomegalovirus exposure and HLA in healthy donors. The study's findings and limits: Later analysis demonstrated an association between a missense DCLRE1C variant and TCR beta V- and J-gene trimming. Looking again later, the authors saw that most CMV-associated TCR beta chains seemed HLA-restricted.

Note on this clone: The antigen is undetermined.

A multiplex PCR was run with 60 Vbeta primers and 13 Jbeta primers. TCRdb's copy holds only in-frame clones and misses some; the assay was immunoSEQ multiplex PCR. The repertoire holds under 200,000 clones, with roughly 77% as singletons. This receptor was obtained from a man aged 35 to 55 in good health and CMV-seropositive. The sequencing sample was made of PBMCs.

CDR3 sequence: CASSLSTAGSGVPSTQYF. The CDR3 nucleotides are TGCGCCAGCAGCCTCTCAACCGCGGGTAGCGGGGTCCCTAGTACGCAGTATTTT. The gene calls are TRBV4-3 and TRBJ2-3, with TRBD2 matching 8 bases. The CDR3 is 18 residues long. The germline CDR1 and CDR2 sequences are LGHNA and YSLEER. J was trimmed by 8 bases and V by 4 bases; bases with no gene match: 20.